The 18 T cell receptor beta chains below come from one sample, sequenced in a study of Ad26.COV2.S vaccination and SARS-CoV-2 variants. This sample's treatment: some 20 received Ad26.COV2.S at low or high dose, single or two shots; 5 received placebo; per-sample allocation not given. Sample collection was performed on day 63 after the first vaccine or placebo injection. Repertoires were generated with immunoSEQ multiplex PCR, while TCRdb's copy carries only in-frame clones and drops some. The table has 300,000 to 400,000 clones, 80% to 90% seen once. The sequences come from peripheral blood, collected in a trial of Ad26.COV2.S vaccine versus placebo. Receptor source: a person between 18 and 65 years old who received the Ad26.COV2.S COVID-19 vaccine or a placebo.

The rearrangement uses TRBV29-1 and TRBJ2-7; possibly TRBD1 for D (5 bases). This CDR3 region has 14 residues. V was clipped by 5 bases and J by 3 bases, with 17 bases between them. The germline V gene has CDR1 SQVTM and CDR2 ANQGSEA. CDR3 DNA sequence: TGCAGCGTTCAAGGAAGGGGAAGGAGCTACGAGCAGTACTTC. It translates to CSVQGRGRSYEQYF.

The rearrangement uses TRBV20-1 and TRBJ2-7, with TRBD2 matching over 10 bases. From germline, CDR1 is DFQATT and CDR2 SNEGSKA (reference sequence). The J segment lost 1 base and the V segment lost 6 bases, leaving 6 bases of the junction unmatched. The CDR3 runs to 14 residues. The CDR3 region is CSASGLAVSYEQYF. Written as DNA, the CDR3 is TGCAGTGCAAGTGGACTAGCGGTTTCCTACGAGCAGTACTTC.

This chain connects TRBV12-3 or TRBV12-4 to TRBJ2-3; D is undetermined. The length of the CDR3 is 12 residues. V lost 8 bases and J 2 bases, leaving 8 bases between the germline ends. CDR3 in DNA: TGTGCCAGCGGGTTGTTCACAGATACGCAGTATTTT. Translating it yields CASGLFTDTQYF.

The chain combines TRBV5-1 with TRBJ2-1; 9 nucleotides line up with TRBD2. This CDR3 is built from 14 residues. J was trimmed by 4 bases and V by 5 bases; bases with no gene match: 4. Germline lookup yields CDR1 SGHRS and CDR2 YFSETQ. CDR3 DNA: TGCGCCAGCAGACTTCTAGCGGGGTACAATGAGCAGTTCTTC. Translating gives CASRLLAGYNEQFF.

The table lists this clone with a few counts. CDR3 residues: CASSLARSSNQPQHF. The CDR3 DNA sequence: TGTGCCAGCAGCTTGGCGCGGAGTAGCAATCAGCCCCAGCATTTT. This chain links TRBV5-5 with TRBJ1-5, with no clear D. From germline, CDR1 is SGHKS and CDR2 YYEKEE (reference sequence). Deletions cut 0 bases from V and 0 bases from J, with 7 bases between. The CDR3 covers 15 residues.

J is TRBJ2-1 and V is TRBV30; 9 bases line up with TRBD2. The CDR3 consists of 16 residues. Germline V gene sequence: CDR1 GTSNPN, CDR2 SVGIG (reference sequence). Losses at the gene ends were 2 bases for V and 0 bases for J; bases not matched to a gene: 5. The chain's CDR3 is CAWSPMTSGSYNEQFF. CDR3 in DNA: TGTGCCTGGAGTCCCATGACTAGCGGCTCCTACAATGAGCAGTTCTTC. Full variable domain (missing parts from reference TRBV30 and TRBJ2-1): SQTIHQWPATLVQPVGSPLSLECTVEGTSNPNLYWYRQAAGRGLQLLFYSVGIGQISSEVPQNLSASRPQDRQFILSSKKLLLSDSGFYLCAWSPMTSGSYNEQFFGPGTRLTVL.

V is TRBV11-2 and J is TRBJ1-4; maybe TRBD1 (5 bases). V lost 2 bases to trimming and J lost 10 bases, with 11 bases between them. The length of the CDR3 is 13 residues. CDR1 and CDR2 (germline): SGHAT, FQNNGV. The CDR3 DNA follows: TGTGCCAGCAGCTTACCCCGGGACCCAAAACTGTTTTTT. This codes for CASSLPRDPKLFF.

The chain uses TRBV18 and TRBJ2-4; D perhaps matches TRBD1 (5 bases). The CDR3 is made up of 13 amino acids. V was trimmed by 2 bases and J by 8 bases, leaving 10 bases between them. Germline CDR1 is KGHSH and CDR2 is LQKENI. Written as DNA, the CDR3 is TGTGCCAGCTCACCATCGCAGGGCGACATTCAGTACTTC. Its translation is CASSPSQGDIQYF.

This clone was detected a few times. The chain joins TRBV20-1 to TRBJ2-5; D is undetermined. CDR3 length equals 10 residues. Trimming left V 1 base short and J 5 bases short, with 2 bases between. Germline-derived CDR1 and CDR2 are DFQATT and SNEGSKA (reference sequence). CDR3 loop: CSARVETQYF. Written as DNA, the CDR3 is TGCAGTGCTAGAGTCGAGACCCAGTACTTC.

Written as DNA, the CDR3 is TGTGCCAGCAGTTCGGGGGGGGCAGATACGCAGTATTTT. It encodes CASSSGGADTQYF. The chain recombines TRBV6-5 with TRBJ2-3; 8 nucleotides match TRBD2. Germline lookup yields CDR1 MNHEY and CDR2 SVGAGI. The CDR3 extends over 13 amino acids. The J segment lost 4 bases and the V segment lost 4 bases, leaving 1 base of the junction unmatched.

This sequence joins TRBV5-8 and TRBJ2-1; 8 bases are shared with TRBD1. Trimming took 4 bases from V and 0 from J; bases not matched to a gene: 12. Per germline, CDR1 SGHTS and CDR2 YDEGEE. The CDR3 length is 18 residues. CDR3 amino acids: CASSPDRAPWGSYNEQFF. As DNA, the CDR3 is TGTGCCAGCAGCCCGGACAGGGCTCCATGGGGCTCCTACAATGAGCAGTTCTTC.

The CDR3 coding sequence is TGTGCCAGCAGTTACTCGGGACTAGCGGGGCCCTTCGGTAGCACCGGGGAGCTGTTTTTT. Translated: CASSYSGLAGPFGSTGELFF. The chain couples TRBV6-2 or TRBV6-3 to TRBJ2-2, with 13 bases identical to TRBD2. CDR1 MNHEY and CDR2 SVGEGT come from the germline V gene. The V gene end was trimmed by 0 bases and the J gene end by 4 bases; junction bases not matched to a gene: 11. The CDR3 sequence is 20 residues long.

The chain joins TRBV27 to TRBJ1-1; 7 bases match TRBD1. This CDR3 has 13 amino acids. The ends lost 6 bases at V and 4 bases at J; junction bases unmatched: 5. The germline CDR1 and CDR2 sequences are MNHEY and SMNVEV (reference sequence). In nucleotides, the CDR3 is TGTGCCAGCAGGCTACAGGGGCTCACTGAAGCTTTCTTT. Translating it yields CASRLQGLTEAFF.

The J gene is TRBJ2-3, the V gene TRBV9; 11 nucleotides agree with TRBD2. CDR1 is SGDLS and CDR2 is YYNGEE in the germline V gene. Germline trimming cut 1 base from V and 3 bases from J; bases unmatched to any gene: 4. The CDR3 consists of 16 residues. CDR3 residues: CASSVSLAGGTDTQYF. DNA of the CDR3: TGTGCCAGCAGCGTATCTCTAGCGGGAGGTACAGATACGCAGTATTTT.

The rearrangement uses TRBV4-1 and TRBJ2-1, with 9 nucleotides matching TRBD2. Germline V gene sequence: CDR1 MGHRA, CDR2 YSYEKL. CDR3 size: 17 residues. The trim removed 1 base at V and 4 bases at J, leaving 8 bases unmatched. The CDR3 loop is CASSQVGIAGAYNEQFF. DNA for the CDR3: TGCGCCAGCAGCCAAGTGGGGATAGCGGGAGCTTACAATGAGCAGTTCTTC.

V usage is TRBV20-1 and J usage is TRBJ1-2, with a tentative D call TRBD1 (5 bases). Germline V gene lookup returns CDR1 DFQATT and CDR2 SNEGSKA (reference sequence). The CDR3 runs to 11 residues. Deletions cut 5 bases from V and 8 bases from J, with 12 bases between. CDR3: CSAGDGWGYTF. CDR3 nucleotides: TGCAGTGCTGGGGACGGATGGGGCTACACCTTC.

This chain links TRBV6-2 or TRBV6-3 with TRBJ1-1; weak D call: TRBD1 (5 bases). In germline, CDR1 is MNHEY, CDR2 SVGEGT. This CDR3 spans 15 amino acids. Between the trimmed V and J ends, which lost 4 bases and 1 base, there was a span of 13 bases. The chain's CDR3 is CASSFQAGGNTEAFF. The CDR3 DNA follows: TGTGCCAGCAGTTTCCAGGCGGGGGGGAACACTGAAGCTTTCTTT.

The CDR3 nucleotides read TGTGCCAGCAAGAGGACAGGGGGCGGGGGTCAGCCCCAGCATTTT. The encoded protein is CASKRTGGGGQPQHF. V usage is TRBV2 and J usage is TRBJ1-5; 11 nucleotides line up with TRBD1. The germline V gene has CDR1 SNHLY and CDR2 FYNNEI. The length of the CDR3 is 15 residues. J gave up 6 bases and V 7 bases, and 8 bases lay outside the gene matches.